This T cell receptor beta chain was recovered during a study of siplizumab effects on memory and regulatory T cells. Study-wide results and limits: Reactions containing siplizumab showed mappable alloreactive CD4+ clones averaging approximately 75% Treg-derived, versus under 30% in controls. A naive or memory phenotype could not be assigned to roughly 80-96% of the proliferating CD4+ or CD8+ clones. Unstimulated naive T cells seemed to show more diversity than memory cells did, and they also seemed to be among the major contributors to the alloresponse. Solely a minor proportion of alloreactive clones could be assigned to unstimulated subsets.

Data came from immunoSEQ multiplex PCR; TCRdb stores just in-frame clones and leaves some out. The sample consists of 100,000 or so clones, roughly 94% of them appearing once. The V gene lost 1 base and the J gene lost 6 bases, with 17 bases spanning the gap. Germline V gene sequence: CDR1 LNHDA, CDR2 SQIVND (reference sequence). CDR3 length: 16 amino acids. Comment on this clone: The antigen is undetermined.

The sample comprised Tregs sorted from blood. This clonotype originated in a human donor in good health. The chain employs TRBV19 and TRBJ2-3; D may be TRBD1 or TRBD2 (5 bases each). The CDR3 loop is CASSIGRRDLFDTQYF. The DNA for the CDR3 is TGTGCCAGTAGTATAGGCCGCAGGGACCTATTCGATACGCAGTATTTT.